The 31 T cell receptor beta chains below come from one sample, sequenced in a study of T cell repertoires in cytomegalovirus infection. The antigens of these receptors remain unknown. TCRdb re-derived calls from the reads in MiXCR, one entry per CDR3 protein. The sample shows about 78,000 distinct CDR3 sequences, around 37% of them seen only once. Specimen: CD8+ T cells from cultured PBMCs, collected from culture after CMV antigen stimulation. These receptors came from a human donor in good health (CMV status not recorded). Some clones in this sample may be carry-over from other donors' samples.

In its sample, this clonotype was seen many times. The genes are TRBV4-1 and TRBJ2-5; possible D gene TRBD2, 5 bases. This CDR3 has 14 amino acids. Germline V CDR1 and CDR2: MGHRA, YSYEKL. Trimming took off 1 base at V and 2 bases at J, with 8 bases between the two ends. The CDR3 DNA is TGCGCCAGCAGCCAAGGACGGGGACAAGAGACCCAGTACTTC. It is translated as CASSQGRGQETQYF.

The chain uses TRBV6-4 and TRBJ2-3; 9 nucleotides align to TRBD2. This CDR3 has 16 residues. V dropped 0 bases and J dropped 6; count of bases not matched to a gene: 7. The germline gives CDR1 MRHNA, CDR2 SNTAGT. This CDR3 is CASSDSAGLAPDTQYF. In nucleotides, the CDR3 is TGTGCCAGCAGTGACTCTGCGGGACTAGCACCCGATACGCAGTATTTT.

The genes are TRBV7-9 and TRBJ2-6; 8 bases agree with TRBD1. Germline CDR1 SEHNR, CDR2 FQNEAQ (reference sequence). This CDR3 is built from 19 residues. V trimming: 1 base; J trimming: 0 bases; junction bases outside the gene matches: 8. The CDR3 sequence is CASSLGKGTGRSGANVLTF. The CDR3 DNA is TGTGCCAGCAGCTTAGGGAAAGGGACAGGCCGCTCTGGGGCCAACGTCCTGACTTTC.

The rearrangement uses TRBV6-6 and TRBJ1-3, with a weak D call TRBD1 (5 bases). V was pared by 6 bases and J by 2 bases, with 14 bases between. CDR1 and CDR2 from the germline V gene are MNHNY and SVGAGI (reference sequence). The CDR3 is made up of 15 amino acids. CDR3 amino acids: CASREDSSPGNTIYF. The CDR3 nucleotides read TGTGCCAGCAGAGAAGACAGTTCTCCTGGAAACACCATATATTTT.

V usage is TRBV7-9 and J usage is TRBJ2-2, with 7 bases matching TRBD1. CDR3 length: 15 amino acids. Germline CDR1 reads SEHNR; CDR2 reads FQNEAQ (reference sequence). After removal of 3 bases from V and 2 bases from J, the junction contained 3 bases not matched to a gene. CDR3 in DNA: TGTGCCAGCAGCTTCAAGGGGGCAAACACCGGGGAGCTGTTTTTT. It translates to CASSFKGANTGELFF. The complete variable domain, with remaining parts taken from reference TRBV7-9 and TRBJ2-2, reads DTGVSQNPRHKITKRGQNVTFRCDPISEHNRLYWYRQTLGQGPEFLTYFQNEAQLEKSRLLSDRFSAERPKGSFSTLEIQRTEQGDSAMYLCASSFKGANTGELFFGEGSRLTVL.

With respect to this clonotype: One end of the junction fails to match germline, which may point to a read error. The V call is TRBV4-1, the J call TRBJ2-2; TRBD1 matches 7 bases. The CDR3 has 14 residues. Germline-derived CDR1 and CDR2 are MGHRA and YSYEKL. CDR3: CASSIDRAAGELFF. The CDR3 nucleotides read TGTGCCAGCAGTATAGACAGGGCGGCCGGGGAGCTGTTTTTT.

The genes are TRBV24-1 and TRBJ2-1, with a weak D call TRBD2 (7 bases). Trimming stripped 3 bases from V and 6 bases from J, with 17 bases between. This CDR3 spans 16 amino acids. The germline gives CDR1 KGHDR, CDR2 SFDVKD. CDR3 DNA sequence: TGTGCCACCAGTGATATAAATGGGGGGGCCAGCAATGAGCAGTTCTTC. It translates to CATSDINGGASNEQFF.

The chain has TRBV12-3 or TRBV12-4 and TRBJ2-3; possible D gene TRBD1, 6 bases. The CDR3 consists of 16 residues. Trimming left V 6 bases short and J 2 bases short, with 18 bases between. This chain's CDR3 is CASSKPGTSITDTQYF. CDR3 in DNA: TGTGCCAGCAGCAAACCCGGGACATCTATCACAGATACGCAGTATTTT.

This clonotype was seen more than once but under ten times. CDR3 loop: CSARDPDRDYEQYF. The CDR3, as DNA: TGCAGTGCTAGAGATCCGGACCGGGATTACGAGCAGTACTTC. The chain links TRBV20-1 to TRBJ2-7, with D possibly TRBD2 on 5 matching bases. V lost 0 bases, J lost 4 bases, and 13 bases lay in between. This CDR3 has 14 amino acids. Germline V gene data show CDR1 as DFQATT and CDR2 as SNEGSKA (reference sequence).

This clonotype was recorded a few times. The rearrangement uses TRBV4-1 and TRBJ1-6; D ambiguous. The CDR3 spans 15 residues. CDR1 and CDR2 (germline): MGHRA, YSYEKL. V gave up 0 bases and J gave up 6 bases, with 9 bases separating them. For the CDR3, the DNA is TGCGCCAGCAGCCAAGAATTACGAGGTAATTCACCCCTCCACTTT. Its protein is CASSQELRGNSPLHF.

This clonotype was detected only once. The J gene is TRBJ2-7, the V gene TRBV6-2 or TRBV6-3; no clear D gene. The DNA end is a closer match to TRBJ2-4, so the J assignment may be wrong. The germline V gene has CDR1 MNHEY and CDR2 SVGEGT. The CDR3 totals 12 residues. Here the CDR3 DNA reads TGTGCCAGCAGTTATCTCGAGACCATTCAGTACTTC. It encodes CASSYLETIQYF.

The chain couples TRBV27 to TRBJ2-7, with 7 bases fitting TRBD1. CDR1 and CDR2 from the germline V gene are MNHEY and SMNVEV (reference sequence). V shed 5 bases, J shed 3 bases, and the junction held 7 bases outside the gene matches. There are 14 residues in the CDR3. The CDR3 bases are TGTGCCAGCAGTCTGACAGGGCCCAGCTACGAGCAGTACTTC. Translated, it gives CASSLTGPSYEQYF.

This clonotype turned up a few times. The chain links TRBV4-1 to TRBJ2-1; D gene unclear. CDR3 length: 17 amino acids. Germline loops: CDR1 MGHRA, CDR2 YSYEKL. The V and J ends lost 5 bases and 0 bases respectively, with 17 bases between them. The CDR3 loop is CASSFAPEKSSYNEQFF. DNA for the CDR3: TGCGCCAGCAGCTTCGCGCCCGAAAAAAGCTCCTACAATGAGCAGTTCTTC.

This clonotype was detected a few times. The limits of the CDR3 on the DNA are not certain, so only TCRdb's listed CDR3 is given. This sequence joins TRBV27 and TRBJ1-1. Germline V CDR1 and CDR2: MNHEY, SMNVEV (reference sequence). The CDR3 totals 14 residues, both ends included. The CDR3 reads CASSTSSLHTEAFF.

The sample holds a few counts of this clonotype. V usage is TRBV7-9 and J usage is TRBJ2-3, with TRBD1 identical over 7 bases. There are 15 residues in the CDR3. The V segment lost 5 bases and the J segment 1 base; nucleotides outside the gene matches: 6. Germline CDR1 is SEHNR and CDR2 is FQNEAQ (reference sequence). This CDR3 is CASSNPGTGTDTQYF. CDR3 DNA sequence: TGTGCCAGCAGCAACCCCGGGACAGGCACAGATACGCAGTATTTT.

The genes are TRBV6-5 and TRBJ2-7; D may be TRBD1 (6 bases). Germline CDR1 MNHEY, CDR2 SVGAGI. The CDR3 length is 15 residues. V lost 2 bases and J lost 1, with 12 bases in between. The chain's CDR3 is CASSYSRGLSYEQYF. The CDR3 DNA sequence: TGTGCCAGCAGTTACAGCAGGGGATTATCCTACGAGCAGTACTTC.

The chain recombines TRBV2 with TRBJ2-7; unclear D gene. Germline V gene sequence: CDR1 SNHLY, CDR2 FYNNEI. The CDR3 is 15 amino acids. Deletions cut 0 bases from V and 3 bases from J, with 12 bases between. The CDR3 coding sequence is TGTGCCAGCAGTGAAGCAAATGCCTGGAACTACGAGCAGTACTTC. As protein: CASSEANAWNYEQYF.

This clonotype was detected only a few times. The chain couples TRBV20-1 to TRBJ2-3, with 7 bases that match TRBD2. Germline assignment: CDR1 DFQATT and CDR2 SNEGSKA (reference sequence). With 3 bases clipped from V and 0 bases from J, the junction kept 12 bases outside the gene matches. This CDR3 comprises 17 residues. The CDR3 is CSASSSGLNESTDTQYF. CDR3 bases: TGCAGTGCTAGTAGTAGCGGGCTTAACGAAAGCACAGATACGCAGTATTTT.

The V call is TRBV19, the J call TRBJ2-7; perhaps TRBD1 as D (5 bases). The CDR3 runs to 14 residues. V lost 3 bases, J lost 4 bases, and 13 bases lay in between. The V gene's germline CDR1 is LNHDA and CDR2 SQIVND (reference sequence). The CDR3 DNA follows: TGTGCCAGTAGTATCTCGACAGAACTTTACGAGCAGTACTTC. Protein product: CASSISTELYEQYF.

The chain couples TRBV4-1 to TRBJ2-1, with TRBD1 matching 11 bases. Trimming removed 2 bases from V and 7 bases from J; junction bases left unmatched: 13. Germline V gene data show CDR1 as MGHRA and CDR2 as YSYEKL. This CDR3 has 18 amino acids. CDR3 bases: TGCGCCAGCAGCCAATTCTGGACAGGACAGGGGGCTGGTAATGAGCAGTTCTTC. Protein sequence: CASSQFWTGQGAGNEQFF.

The DNA for the CDR3 is TGTGCCAGCAGCCATCACCCAGAGGGACAGGGCTGGGATGGCTACACCTTC. Translated: CASSHHPEGQGWDGYTF. The V call is TRBV12-3 or TRBV12-4, the J call TRBJ1-2, with 9 bases identical to TRBD1. The CDR3 has 17 amino acids. V shed 6 bases and J 6 bases; nucleotides not matched to a gene: 17.

This clonotype was recorded at least ten times. The J gene is TRBJ2-5, the V gene TRBV27; D tentatively reads TRBD1 or TRBD2 (5 bases each). The CDR3 sequence is 15 residues long. The V and J ends lost 1 base and 1 base respectively, with 10 bases between them. CDR1 is MNHEY and CDR2 is SMNVEV in the germline V gene (reference sequence). The CDR3 loop reads CASSLYLGTQETQYF. The CDR3 DNA follows: TGTGCCAGCAGTTTATACCTGGGGACCCAAGAGACCCAGTACTTC.

The chain combines TRBV7-9 with TRBJ2-3; D possibly matches TRBD1 or TRBD2 (5 bases each). The CDR3 loop spans 17 amino acids. Germline assignment: CDR1 SEHNR and CDR2 FQNEAQ (reference sequence). With 5 bases removed from V and 2 bases from J, the gap between germline ends came to 20 bases. CDR3 in amino acids: CASSPGRMGPFTDTQYF. The DNA of the CDR3 is TGTGCCAGCAGCCCGGGACGGATGGGTCCCTTCACAGATACGCAGTATTTT. Together with reference TRBV7-9 and TRBJ2-3, the CDR3 gives the full variable domain: DTGVSQNPRHKITKRGQNVTFRCDPISEHNRLYWYRQTLGQGPEFLTYFQNEAQLEKSRLLSDRFSAERPKGSFSTLEIQRTEQGDSAMYLCASSPGRMGPFTDTQYFGPGTRLTVL.

The chain carries TRBV7-2 and TRBJ1-1; D remains unclear. V was trimmed by 0 bases and J by 5 bases, leaving 10 bases between them. This CDR3 contains 14 residues. Germline lookup yields CDR1 SGHTA and CDR2 FQGNSA. The CDR3 nucleotides are TGTGCCAGCAGCTTAGCGCGGTGGGATACTGAAGCTTTCTTT. Translating gives CASSLARWDTEAFF.

The chain has TRBV2 and TRBJ2-5, with D possibly called TRBD1 or TRBD2 (5 bases each). Trimming removed 6 bases at V and 4 bases at J, with 21 bases between. Looked up from germline, CDR1 is SNHLY and CDR2 is FYNNEI. The CDR3 has 16 amino acids. The CDR3: CASSGPGTAPGETQYF. The CDR3 DNA reads TGTGCCAGCAGCGGACCCGGGACCGCGCCGGGAGAGACCCAGTACTTC.

The chain combines TRBV19 with TRBJ1-6, with 9 nucleotides matching TRBD1. The J segment lost 0 bases and the V segment lost 7 bases, leaving 13 bases of the junction unmatched. Germline V gene data show CDR1 as LNHDA and CDR2 as SQIVND (reference sequence). CDR3 size: 19 residues. The CDR3 DNA is TGTGCCAGTACATCCGGCACAGGGGGCCGAAGCTCCTATAATTCACCCCTCCACTTT. Protein: CASTSGTGGRSSYNSPLHF.

The chain is built from TRBV19 and TRBJ1-1, with 8 bases lining up with TRBD1. The trim removed 8 bases at V and 6 bases at J, leaving 5 bases unmatched. CDR1 and CDR2 from the germline V gene are LNHDA and SQIVND (reference sequence). The CDR3 is made up of 12 amino acids. CDR3 in amino acids: CASAGGAAEAFF. CDR3 nucleotide sequence: TGTGCCAGTGCAGGGGGCGCGGCTGAAGCTTTCTTT.

This clonotype was counted many times. The CDR3 sequence: CASTEWDSNQPQHF. DNA for the CDR3: TGTGCCAGTACGGAGTGGGATAGCAATCAGCCCCAGCATTTT. The rearrangement links TRBV19 to TRBJ1-5; no clear D. The CDR3 has 14 amino acids. V lost 7 bases and J 0 bases, leaving 10 bases between the germline ends. The germline CDR1 and CDR2 sequences are LNHDA and SQIVND (reference sequence).

The V call is TRBV6-5, the J call TRBJ2-5, with 12 nucleotides matching TRBD1. Germline CDR1 is MNHEY and CDR2 is SVGAGI. The CDR3 is 16 residues long. The V segment lost 7 bases and the J segment 3 bases; nucleotides outside the gene matches: 9. DNA for the CDR3: TGTGCCAGCACCTACTCGGGACAGGGGGCCGAAGAGACCCAGTACTTC. This translates into CASTYSGQGAEETQYF.

The J gene is TRBJ2-1, the V gene TRBV20-1; 8 positions match TRBD2. This CDR3 is built from 24 residues. V shed 1 base, J shed 8 bases, and the junction held 37 bases outside the gene matches. Germline V lookup: CDR1 DFQATT, CDR2 SNEGSKA (reference sequence). CDR3 in DNA: TGCAGTGCTAGAGTCAAAACGTTACCAAGGACTAGCCAAGAAGATAGACGTCATCTCGATGAGCAGTTCTTC. Translation: CSARVKTLPRTSQEDRRHLDEQFF.

DNA for the CDR3: TGCGCCAGCGGGCAGGGCAATGAGCAGTTCTTC. It specifies CASGQGNEQFF. The chain carries TRBV4-1 and TRBJ2-1; TRBD1 might be the D (5 bases). Trimming took off 8 bases at V and 6 bases at J, with 8 bases between the two ends. CDR1 is MGHRA and CDR2 is YSYEKL in the germline V gene. The CDR3 extends over 11 amino acids.